The clone carrying this T cell receptor (beta chain) was seen a handful of times. The CDR3 contains 17 residues. Trimming removed 2 bases at V and 3 bases at J, with 15 bases between. Germline-derived CDR1 and CDR2 are SGHRS and YFSETQ. The record originates from a study of T-cell memory formation after mild COVID-19. From 5'RACE with constant-segment primers came TCR alpha and TCR beta cDNA libraries that carried sample barcodes and UMIs. One entry per CDR3 protein results from TCRdb running MiXCR on the 5' RACE reads. Of 400,000 to 500,000 distinct CDR3 sequences in the sample, about 24% are singletons; the top ten hold 8.8%.

The chain employs TRBV5-1 and TRBJ2-6; no clear D gene. The sequencing sample was made of PBMCs or a T cell subset sorted from them (not recorded which). The sequence came from an adult woman who had mild COVID-19 (a few samples of this study predate the infection). Cell type and time point are not known. The DNA for the CDR3 is TGCGCCAGCAGCTTTTTGTCTGAACAAAATGGGGCCAACGTCCTGACTTTC. It encodes CASSFLSEQNGANVLTF.